This T cell receptor (beta chain) was profiled in a study of spatial heterogeneity in lung cancer. Study context: Matched bulk RNA-seq yielded a T cell module score, and TCR transcript counts in tumor regions correlated strongly with that score.

Time point specified: sample taken at primary tumor resection. Overall study findings and caveats: Tumor mutation count correlated with how many alpha and beta TCRs expanded intratumorally. Approximate estimated coverage of tumor T cells amounted to about 7% for alpha and roughly 14% for beta chains. Ubiquitous and regional expanded TCR counts mirrored ubiquitous and regional nonsynonymous mutation counts, respectively.

Every TCR cDNA molecule bore its own unique molecular identifier. TCRdb re-called the 5' RACE reads with MiXCR, one entry per CDR3 protein. The profile covers about 100,000 distinct CDR3 sequences, with approximately 4.7% appearing a single time and approximately 21% taken by the ten largest. The germline V gene has CDR1 LGHDT and CDR2 YNNKEL (reference sequence). This CDR3 has 16 amino acids. Trimming stripped 0 bases from V and 6 bases from J, with 14 bases between. This clonotype showed up many times. Its antigen is as yet unknown. The chain combines TRBV3-1 with TRBJ2-2, with D possibly being TRBD1 or TRBD2 (5 bases each). The sequence was collected from a male donor with early-stage non-small cell lung cancer. Sequencing used lung tumor tissue, obtained at surgery. The CDR3 loop reads CASSQDRDGVAGELFF. The CDR3 region has the DNA TGTGCCAGCAGCCAAGACCGGGACGGTGTGGCCGGGGAGCTGTTTTTT.